The 18 T cell receptor beta chains in this list originate from one sample, sequenced in a study of cytomegalovirus exposure and HLA in healthy donors. Primers included in the PCR were 60 Vbeta and 13 Jbeta primers. Here immunoSEQ multiplex PCR was the method, and the copy in TCRdb shows in-frame clones only, minus some. Among 140,000 to 150,000 clones listed, under 85% were seen once. Sequencing used PBMCs. Source of these receptors: a woman between 40 and 55 years old in good health and CMV-seropositive.

This clone was found once. V gene TRBV13 combines with J gene TRBJ1-2, with 12 bases matching TRBD1. V gave up 5 bases and J gave up 7 bases; unmatched junction bases: 8. This CDR3 comprises 15 residues. The germline gives CDR1 PRHDT, CDR2 FYEKMQ (reference sequence). The CDR3 DNA follows: TGTGCCAGCAGCCCACCGGGACAGGGGGCGTCTGGCTACACCTTC. As protein: CASSPPGQGASGYTF.

This chain links TRBV25-1 with TRBJ2-7; D may be TRBD2 (7 bases). Looked up from germline, CDR1 is MGHDK and CDR2 is SYGVNS. The CDR3 sequence is 14 residues long. Trimming left V 6 bases short and J 5 bases short, with 17 bases between. CDR3 residues: CASRRGGSLHEQYF. The CDR3 DNA sequence: TGTGCCAGCAGGAGGGGGGGGAGCCTCCACGAGCAGTACTTC.

V is TRBV6-8 and J is TRBJ1-6, with 9 positions matching TRBD1. The CDR3 consists of 19 residues. J gave up 0 bases and V 2 bases, and 8 bases lay outside the gene matches. Germline values: CDR1 MNHGY, CDR2 SAAAGT. The CDR3 is CASSYRDRVSRSYNSPLHF. In nucleotides, the CDR3 is TGTGCCAGCAGTTACAGGGACAGGGTTTCTCGCTCCTATAATTCACCCCTCCACTTT.

On this clone: The identical CDR3 is also encoded by other nucleotide sequences in the sample. The chain recombines TRBV2 with TRBJ1-1; weak D call: TRBD1 (6 bases). Germline assignment: CDR1 SNHLY and CDR2 FYNNEI. This CDR3 is built from 13 residues. Deletions cut 8 bases from V and 1 base from J, with 11 bases between. The CDR3 loop is CASRGQPNTEAFF. The CDR3 DNA is TGTGCCAGCCGCGGACAGCCGAACACTGAAGCTTTCTTT. Full variable domain (outside the CDR3, taken from reference TRBV2 and TRBJ1-1): EPEVTQTPSHQVTQMGQEVILRCVPISNHLYFYWYRQILGQKVEFLVSFYNNEISEKSEIFDDQFSVERPDGSNFTLKIRSTKLEDSAMYFCASRGQPNTEAFFGQGTRLTVV.

V is TRBV5-1 and J is TRBJ2-7; no clear D gene. CDR3 length equals 12 residues. CDR1 is SGHRS, CDR2 YFSETQ, per germline. V shed 4 bases and J shed 4 bases, with 9 bases lying between them. CDR3 protein: CASSRGGYEQYF. In DNA, the CDR3 is TGCGCCAGCAGCCGAGGCGGTTACGAGCAGTACTTC. Complete variable domain (other parts from reference TRBV5-1 and TRBJ2-7): KAGVTQTPRYLIKTRGQQVTLSCSPISGHRSVSWYQQTPGQGLQFLFEYFSETQRNKGNFPGRFSGRQFSNSRSEMNVSTLELGDSALYLCASSRGGYEQYFGPGTRLTVT.

This clone was seen once. The rearrangement uses TRBV5-1 and TRBJ2-3; no clear D gene. The germline CDR1 and CDR2 sequences are SGHRS and YFSETQ. V was shortened by 3 bases and J by 6 bases, with 14 bases between the two germline ends. The CDR3 loop spans 14 amino acids. DNA of the CDR3: TGCGCCAGCAGCTCCGACCCGACACGTGATACGCAGTATTTT. The encoded protein is CASSSDPTRDTQYF.

The chain combines TRBV13 with TRBJ2-5; the D is unclear. The germline gives CDR1 PRHDT, CDR2 FYEKMQ (reference sequence). Trimming removed 4 bases at V and 8 bases at J, with 14 bases between. The CDR3 has 13 residues. For the CDR3, the DNA is TGTGCCAGCAGCTCGTACCCTGAGCGTACCCAGTACTTC. Protein sequence: CASSSYPERTQYF.

This rearrangement joins TRBV5-6 to TRBJ2-3; 7 nucleotides match TRBD1. The V gene's germline CDR1 is SGHDT and CDR2 YYEEEE. V was clipped by 0 bases and J by 3 bases; unmatched bases: 4. The CDR3 loop spans 15 amino acids. CDR3 in amino acids: CASSLVAGGTDTQYF. DNA of the CDR3: TGTGCCAGCAGCTTGGTGGCAGGGGGTACAGATACGCAGTATTTT.

The rearrangement joins TRBV6-1 to TRBJ1-5; TRBD1 might be the D (5 bases). The germline V gene has CDR1 MNHNS and CDR2 SASEGT. CDR3 length: 13 residues. The ends were cut back, 5 bases at V and 6 bases at J, with 11 bases in the middle. CDR3 sequence (DNA): TGTGCCAGCAGTTCAGGGCGTACTCAGCCCCAGCATTTT. It is translated as CASSSGRTQPQHF.

The chain joins TRBV5-6 to TRBJ2-2, with 7 nucleotides matching TRBD1. The CDR3 loop spans 16 amino acids. Per the germline V gene, CDR1 is SGHDT and CDR2 is YYEEEE. V shed 4 bases and J 7 bases; nucleotides not matched to a gene: 13. The CDR3 region has the DNA TGTGCCAGCAGCGTACAGGGGAGACTTGGTATCGGGGAGCTGTTTTTT. This translates into CASSVQGRLGIGELFF. Full variable domain (rest looked up from reference TRBV5-6 and TRBJ2-2): DAGVTQSPTHLIKTRGQQVTLRCSPKSGHDTVSWYQQALGQGPQFIFQYYEEEERQRGNFPDRFSGHQFPNYSSELNVNALLLGDSALYLCASSVQGRLGIGELFFGEGSRLTVL.

The genes are TRBV5-1 and TRBJ2-3, with 13 bases identical to TRBD2. After removal of 0 bases from V and 5 bases from J, the junction contained 6 bases not matched to a gene. CDR1 is SGHRS, CDR2 YFSETQ, per germline. The CDR3 has 17 amino acids. The CDR3 protein is CASSLVTSGGAVDTQYF. The CDR3 nucleotides read TGCGCCAGCAGCTTGGTTACTAGCGGGGGGGCCGTAGATACGCAGTATTTT.

The rearrangement uses TRBV2 and TRBJ1-2; D is undetermined. The germline V and J ends were trimmed by 5 bases and 5 bases, with 12 bases remaining between them. Germline assignment: CDR1 SNHLY and CDR2 FYNNEI. This CDR3 is 13 amino acids long. In DNA, the CDR3 is TGTGCCAGCAGTTATACCTTCCTATATGGCTACACCTTC. Translating it yields CASSYTFLYGYTF.

The chain carries TRBV7-2 and TRBJ1-1, with 7 bases aligning to TRBD1. Losses at the gene ends were 5 bases for V and 1 base for J; bases not matched to a gene: 13. This CDR3 contains 17 residues. Germline CDR1 is SGHTA and CDR2 is FQGNSA. The CDR3 region is CASSPKLLWTGNTEAFF. CDR3 DNA: TGTGCCAGCAGCCCGAAACTATTGTGGACAGGGAACACTGAAGCTTTCTTT.

The chain links TRBV28 to TRBJ1-5, with 7 positions matching TRBD1. In germline, CDR1 is MDHEN, CDR2 SYDVKM. V shed 6 bases, J shed 8 bases, and the junction held 7 bases outside the gene matches. This CDR3 is built from 13 residues. Here the CDR3 reads CASRDRPLEPQHF. The CDR3 DNA reads TGTGCCAGCAGGGACAGGCCATTGGAGCCCCAGCATTTT.

The rearrangement joins TRBV14 to TRBJ1-4; D unresolved. The V gene lost 4 bases and the J gene lost 8 bases, with 20 bases spanning the gap. This CDR3 region has 16 residues. CDR1 is SGHDN, CDR2 FVKESK, per germline. DNA for the CDR3: TGTGCCAGCAGCCCCGGAACCGGGAGAGATGTGGAAAAACTGTTTTTT. Translated: CASSPGTGRDVEKLFF.

The rearrangement joins TRBV18 to TRBJ2-1, with TRBD2 as a possible D gene (6 bases). Trimming stripped 3 bases from V and 5 bases from J, with 17 bases between. Looked up from germline, CDR1 is KGHSH and CDR2 is LQKENI. This CDR3 has 16 amino acids. CDR3 residues: CASSPGLGGTNNEQFF. CDR3 in DNA: TGTGCCAGCTCACCGGGCTTGGGGGGAACGAACAATGAGCAGTTCTTC. The full variable domain, in which reference TRBV18 and TRBJ2-1 provide the parts outside the CDR3, is NAGVMQNPRHLVRRRGQEARLRCSPMKGHSHVYWYRQLPEEGLKFMVYLQKENIIDESGMPKERFSAEFPKEGPSILRIQQVVRGDSAAYFCASSPGLGGTNNEQFFGPGTRLTVL.

This chain connects TRBV9 to TRBJ2-5; unclear D gene. V was cut by 0 bases and J by 1 base, with 10 bases left in between. From germline, CDR1 is SGDLS and CDR2 YYNGEE. The CDR3 has 15 amino acids. The chain's CDR3 is CASSVGSGIQETQYF. The CDR3 nucleotides read TGTGCCAGCAGCGTAGGTTCAGGAATCCAAGAGACCCAGTACTTC.

This chain uses TRBV10-3 with TRBJ1-5; 7 nucleotides match TRBD1. The V gene end was trimmed by 8 bases and the J gene end by 2 bases; junction bases not matched to a gene: 3. This CDR3 comprises 13 residues. The germline gives CDR1 ENHRY, CDR2 SYGVKD. Here the CDR3 DNA reads TGTGCCATCTCAGACAGGGGCAATCAGCCCCAGCATTTT. Its translation is CAISDRGNQPQHF.